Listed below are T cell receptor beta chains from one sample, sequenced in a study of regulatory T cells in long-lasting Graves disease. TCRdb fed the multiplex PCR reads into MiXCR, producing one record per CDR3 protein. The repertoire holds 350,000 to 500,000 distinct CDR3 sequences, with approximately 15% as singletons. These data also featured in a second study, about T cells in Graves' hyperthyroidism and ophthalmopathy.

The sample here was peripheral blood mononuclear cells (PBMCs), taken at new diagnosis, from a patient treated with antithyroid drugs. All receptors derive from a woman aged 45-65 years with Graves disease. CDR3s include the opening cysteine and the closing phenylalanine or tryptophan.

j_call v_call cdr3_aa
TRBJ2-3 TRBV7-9 CASSLVAGVTDTQYF
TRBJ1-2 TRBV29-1 CSGQLVAQGTYTF
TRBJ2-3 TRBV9 CASSLTSGRAFTDTQYF
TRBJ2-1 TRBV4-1 CASSGLFYNEQFF
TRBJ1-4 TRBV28 CASSLRTVVEKLFF
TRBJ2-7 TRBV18 CASSPSTDGYEQYF
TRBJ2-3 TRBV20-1 CSARDPLGAMLSTDTQYF
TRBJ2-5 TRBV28 CASSSRWGASETQYF
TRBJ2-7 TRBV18 CASSPGAAYEQYF
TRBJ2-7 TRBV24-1 CATSEAGTGSSEQYF
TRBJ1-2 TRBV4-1 CASSPSPLGGPFNYGYTF
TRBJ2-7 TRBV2 CASRGTSGWEQYF
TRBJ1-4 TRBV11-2 CASSPDSEKLFF
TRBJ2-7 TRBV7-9 CASSSPRGTSGTSYEQYF
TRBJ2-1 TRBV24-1 CATSDGLDGEQFF
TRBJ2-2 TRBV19 CASRPLTGELFF
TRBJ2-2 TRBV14 CASGQDVRLAGGVTGELFF
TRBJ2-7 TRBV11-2 CASTLRLAGNYEQYF
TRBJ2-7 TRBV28 CASSLEQTTYEQYF
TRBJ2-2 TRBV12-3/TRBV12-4 CASSPPGHNTGELFF
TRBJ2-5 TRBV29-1 CSVAYRGSGETQYF
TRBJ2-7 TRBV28 CASIPGPGTHHEQYF
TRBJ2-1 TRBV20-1 CSALAGAYNEPFF
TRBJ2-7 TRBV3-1 CASSQNRGVEQYF
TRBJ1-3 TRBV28 CASSTGTGVRSGNTIYF
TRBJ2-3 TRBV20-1 CSASNSGRGTDTQYF
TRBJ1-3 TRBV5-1 CASSAGTPGNTIYF
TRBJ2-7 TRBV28 CASSLNRGLYEQYF
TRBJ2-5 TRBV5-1 CASTSTGSGETQYF
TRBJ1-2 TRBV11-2 CASSFQWASGYTF
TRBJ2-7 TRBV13 CASSLRLAGGYEQYF
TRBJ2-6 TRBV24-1 CATSAQQGTGRAGANVLTF
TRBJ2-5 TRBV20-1 CSASRLAETQYF
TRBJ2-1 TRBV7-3 CASSPWASGRREQFF
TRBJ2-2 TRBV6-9 CASSYLTSGNTGELFF
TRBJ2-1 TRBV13 CASSLGLQEQFF
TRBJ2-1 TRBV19 CASSIDGLQAGTYNEQFF
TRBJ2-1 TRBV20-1 CSVGGSSYNEQFF
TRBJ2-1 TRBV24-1 CATSGGQFNEQFF
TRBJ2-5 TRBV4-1 CASSRGPSGTRYQETQYF
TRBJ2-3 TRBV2 CASLWTSGTDTQYF
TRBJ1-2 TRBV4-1 CASSIAPNGNYGYTF
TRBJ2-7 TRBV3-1 CASSQDSIGLAGLYEQYF